Shown below are 30 T cell receptor beta chains from a single sample sequenced in a study of T cells in Graves' hyperthyroidism and ophthalmopathy. RNA transcripts gave rise to amplified TCR beta CDR3 regions. TCR CDR3 underwent first-round RT-PCR with the HTBI primer set. TCRdb re-analysed the multiplex PCR reads in MiXCR, keeping a single row per CDR3 protein. The sample yields roughly 710,000 distinct CDR3 sequences, roughly a third seen once. Sequenced: blood. Receptors were obtained from a woman aged 35 to 49 with Graves' hyperthyroidism.

This clonotype was picked up a small number of times. V and J are TRBV7-9 and TRBJ2-7; TRBD1 matches 8 bases. The CDR3 is made up of 14 amino acids. Trimming at V came to 3 bases and at J to 3 bases, leaving 4 bases not matched to a gene. CDR1 is SEHNR, CDR2 FQNEAQ, per germline (reference sequence). The CDR3 sequence is CASSFGDRNYEQYF. DNA of the CDR3: TGTGCCAGCAGCTTCGGGGACAGGAACTACGAGCAGTACTTC. Complete variable domain (other parts from reference TRBV7-9 and TRBJ2-7): DTGVSQNPRHKITKRGQNVTFRCDPISEHNRLYWYRQTLGQGPEFLTYFQNEAQLEKSRLLSDRFSAERPKGSFSTLEIQRTEQGDSAMYLCASSFGDRNYEQYFGPGTRLTVT.

This clonotype has more than one count but fewer than ten. The rearrangement uses TRBV27 and TRBJ1-6; D not certain. The V end lost 5 bases, the J end lost 7 bases, and 6 bases lay between the germline ends. Germline CDR1 reads MNHEY; CDR2 reads SMNVEV (reference sequence). The CDR3 sequence is 12 residues long. The CDR3 protein is CASSDRNSPLHF. The CDR3 DNA reads as TGTGCCAGCAGTGACCGCAATTCACCCCTCCACTTT.

The chain employs TRBV5-1 and TRBJ1-3; 10 bases line up with TRBD1. This CDR3 has 18 amino acids. The germline gives CDR1 SGHRS, CDR2 YFSETQ. V trimming: 4 bases; J trimming: 3 bases; junction bases outside the gene matches: 13. In nucleotides, the CDR3 is TGCGCCAGCAGCCCTCACCCGGGACAGGGGCCGTATGGAAACACCATATATTTT. As protein: CASSPHPGQGPYGNTIYF.

This clonotype was seen more than once but under ten times. The genes are TRBV6-5 and TRBJ2-7; TRBD1 aligns across 7 bases. From germline, CDR1 is MNHEY and CDR2 SVGAGI. V lost 3 bases to trimming and J lost 5 bases; unmatched junction nucleotides: 4. The CDR3 loop spans 13 amino acids. The CDR3 spells CASSYDRAHEQYF. The CDR3 nucleotides are TGTGCCAGCAGTTATGACAGGGCCCACGAGCAGTACTTC.

This clonotype was counted ten times or more. V and J are TRBV7-6 and TRBJ1-2; tentatively, D is TRBD1 (5 bases). The CDR3 covers 15 residues. The germline V gene has CDR1 SGHVS and CDR2 FNYEAQ. V gave up 5 bases and J gave up 5 bases, with 18 bases separating them. CDR3 nucleotides: TGTGCCAGCAGCCCTGGGGCACAACTCGGGTATGGCTACACCTTC. This codes for CASSPGAQLGYGYTF.

This clonotype was found many times. The J gene is TRBJ1-2, the V gene TRBV7-9; 7 nucleotides match TRBD1. This CDR3 spans 14 amino acids. V lost 5 bases and J lost 5; bases outside the gene matches: 8. Germline V gene sequence: CDR1 SEHNR, CDR2 FQNEAQ (reference sequence). CDR3 bases: TGTGCCAGCAGCCCGACCGGGACAGATTATGGCTACACCTTC. Translating it yields CASSPTGTDYGYTF.

This clonotype was seen ten or more times. The J gene is TRBJ2-6, the V gene TRBV24-1; 12 bases are shared with TRBD2. Unmatched junction bases numbered 9, after V lost 4 bases and J lost 0 bases. This CDR3 spans 20 amino acids. Germline V gene lookup returns CDR1 KGHDR and CDR2 SFDVKD. CDR3 amino acids: CATSDSGLAGTTSGANVLTF. The CDR3 DNA reads TGTGCCACCAGTGACTCCGGACTAGCGGGAACGACCTCTGGGGCCAACGTCCTGACTTTC.

This clonotype occurred a few times. V is TRBV19 and J is TRBJ2-7; no firm D call. This CDR3 contains 14 residues. Germline values: CDR1 LNHDA, CDR2 SQIVND (reference sequence). V lost 6 bases, J lost 5 bases, and 17 bases lay in between. CDR3 sequence reads: CASRQGRSVDEQYF. The CDR3 DNA follows: TGTGCCAGTAGACAAGGCAGGTCGGTGGACGAGCAGTACTTC.

This clonotype was seen at least ten times. A clone one base away is much larger, so this may be a read error. The V gene is TRBV24-1, the J gene TRBJ2-7, with unresolved D. The CDR3 covers 13 residues. V gave up 4 bases and J gave up 4 bases, with 10 bases separating them. CDR1 KGHDR and CDR2 SFDVKD come from the germline V gene. The CDR3 region is CATSDASPYEQYF. For the CDR3, the DNA is TGTGCCACCAGTGACGCATCCCCATACGAGCAGTACTTC.

V is TRBV7-9 and J is TRBJ1-2; 9 bases match TRBD1. Germline V lookup: CDR1 SEHNR, CDR2 FQNEAQ (reference sequence). The CDR3 covers 13 residues. Losses at the gene ends were 10 bases for V and 7 bases for J; bases not matched to a gene: 10. The DNA of the CDR3 is TGTGCCACTATGACCGGGACAGGGTCTGGCTACACCTTC. It translates to CATMTGTGSGYTF. Variable domain in full (rest from reference TRBV7-9 and TRBJ1-2): DTGVSQNPRHKITKRGQNVTFRCDPISEHNRLYWYRQTLGQGPEFLTYFQNEAQLEKSRLLSDRFSAERPKGSFSTLEIQRTEQGDSAMYLCATMTGTGSGYTFGSGTRLTVV.

This clonotype was counted between two and nine times. This rearrangement joins TRBV7-9 to TRBJ1-2; weak D call: TRBD1 (6 bases). V lost 5 bases and J lost 2, with 15 bases in between. Germline V lookup: CDR1 SEHNR, CDR2 FQNEAQ (reference sequence). The CDR3 sequence is 15 residues long. CDR3 sequence reads: CASSLWDTQNYGYTF. As DNA, the CDR3 is TGTGCCAGCAGCCTATGGGACACCCAAAACTATGGCTACACCTTC.

This clonotype has ten or more counts. The chain carries TRBV7-2 and TRBJ2-2; no clear D. V was pared by 6 bases and J by 5 bases, with 7 bases between. CDR1 is SGHTA, CDR2 FQGNSA, per germline. CDR3 size: 12 residues. CDR3 nucleotide sequence: TGTGCCAGCAGACCATCGACCGGGGAGCTGTTTTTT. It encodes CASRPSTGELFF.

This chain links TRBV2 with TRBJ2-5; 8 bases are a match to TRBD1. Germline CDR1 is SNHLY and CDR2 is FYNNEI. V shed 7 bases, J shed 2 bases, and the junction held 12 bases outside the gene matches. CDR3 length: 16 residues. CDR3 protein: CASTSTAGGYQETQYF. DNA of the CDR3: TGTGCCAGCACCTCGACCGCAGGGGGCTATCAAGAGACCCAGTACTTC.

The chain recombines TRBV7-3 with TRBJ2-2; D may correspond to TRBD1 or TRBD2 (5 bases each). CDR3 size: 14 residues. Germline V gene lookup returns CDR1 SGHTA and CDR2 FQGTGA. V was shortened by 3 bases and J by 5 bases, with 10 bases between the two germline ends. The CDR3 region is CASSLDGGTGELFF. CDR3 DNA: TGTGCCAGCAGCTTGGATGGGGGTACCGGGGAGCTGTTTTTT. Using reference TRBV7-3 and TRBJ2-2 for the parts outside the CDR3, the full variable domain is GAGVSQTPSNKVTEKGKYVELRCDPISGHTALYWYRQSLGQGPEFLIYFQGTGAADDSGLPNDRFFAVRPEGSVSTLKIQRTERGDSAVYLCASSLDGGTGELFFGEGSRLTVL.

This clonotype came up many times. This chain uses TRBV15 with TRBJ2-7; D is uncertain. The germline CDR1 and CDR2 sequences are LNHNV and YYDKDF (reference sequence). V was pared by 0 bases and J by 10 bases, with 13 bases between. CDR3 length equals 13 residues. The CDR3 DNA follows: TGTGCCACCAGCAGAGATTCGTCGGCTGCACAGTACTTC. Its protein product is CATSRDSSAAQYF.

Only a few counts were recorded for this clonotype. This may stem from a read error, because a much larger clone lies one nucleotide away. The V and J genes are TRBV11-2 and TRBJ1-4, with D possibly TRBD1 on 5 matching bases. The V gene lost 4 bases and the J gene lost 8 bases, with 11 bases spanning the gap. CDR3 length equals 13 residues. The V gene's germline CDR1 is SGHAT and CDR2 FQNNGV. The CDR3 DNA is TGTGCCAGCAGCTCGCAGGGTGAAGAAAAACTGTTTTTT. Amino acids: CASSSQGEEKLFF.

Many counts were recorded for this clonotype. V and J are TRBV20-1 and TRBJ1-2; the D gene is possibly TRBD1 (5 bases). The CDR3 consists of 13 residues. From germline, CDR1 is DFQATT and CDR2 SNEGSKA (reference sequence). The CDR3 DNA is TGCAGGGGATGGAGTGGGGGGAGGTATGGCTACACCTTC. It is translated as CRGWSGGRYGYTF.

The chain uses TRBV6-1 and TRBJ2-2, with a possible D match to TRBD2 (6 bases). There are 13 residues in the CDR3. V was trimmed by 7 bases and J by 7 bases, leaving 13 bases between them. CDR1 and CDR2 from the germline V gene are MNHNS and SASEGT. The CDR3 nucleotides read TGTGCCAGCATCTCCGGGACTGGCGGGGAGCTGTTTTTT. Its translation is CASISGTGGELFF.

This clonotype was detected many times. The V gene is TRBV25-1, the J gene TRBJ1-3; TRBD1 aligns across 8 bases. Looked up from germline, CDR1 is MGHDK and CDR2 is SYGVNS. This CDR3 spans 15 amino acids. The V segment lost 2 bases and the J segment 2 bases; nucleotides outside the gene matches: 2. The CDR3 is CASSELDRAGNTIYF. In nucleotides, the CDR3 is TGTGCCAGCAGTGAACTGGACAGGGCTGGAAACACCATATATTTT.

The chain combines TRBV5-8 with TRBJ2-5; the D gene could be TRBD1 or TRBD2 (5 bases each). V was pared by 4 bases and J by 4 bases, with 11 bases between. The CDR3 is made up of 13 amino acids. Germline CDR1 SGHTS, CDR2 YDEGEE. This chain's CDR3 is CASSRTGTETQYF. For the CDR3, the DNA is TGTGCCAGCAGCCGGACCGGGACAGAGACCCAGTACTTC.

At least ten counts were recorded for this clonotype. The CDR3 DNA follows: TGTGCCAGTAGTATACAGGGTCAGCCCCAGCATTTT. Its translation is CASSIQGQPQHF. V gene TRBV19 combines with J gene TRBJ1-5; maybe TRBD1 (5 bases). V was pared by 2 bases and J by 6 bases, with 5 bases between. Germline values: CDR1 LNHDA, CDR2 SQIVND (reference sequence). The CDR3 covers 12 residues.

The chain combines TRBV12-3 or TRBV12-4 with TRBJ1-6, with 7 bases identical to TRBD1. Trimming cost V 6 bases and J 7 bases; bases outside gene matches: 6. The CDR3 is made up of 14 amino acids. The DNA for the CDR3 is TGTGCCAGCAGCTGGGGACAGACGAATTCACCCCTCCACTTT. Amino acid sequence: CASSWGQTNSPLHF.

This clonotype was counted at least ten times. This chain joins TRBV7-2 and TRBJ2-5, with D uncertain. With 1 base removed from V and 1 base from J, the gap between germline ends came to 10 bases. The CDR3 covers 15 residues. Germline loops: CDR1 SGHTA, CDR2 FQGNSA. The DNA for the CDR3 is TGTGCCAGCAGCTTAGGGCACCGCACCCAAGAGACCCAGTACTTC. Protein sequence: CASSLGHRTQETQYF.

Remarks on this clonotype: Its ends do not fully match the called genes, so a read error is possible. V usage is TRBV10-2 and J usage is TRBJ2-5; D remains ambiguous. The CDR3 contains 14 residues. The germline V gene encodes CDR1 WSHSY and CDR2 SAAADI. DNA of the CDR3: TGTGCCAGCAGCCAAGTCGCACGGCAAGAGACCCAGTACTTC. It specifies CASSQVARQETQYF.

The sample holds many counts of this clonotype. This chain joins TRBV7-9 and TRBJ2-7; D ambiguous. With 3 bases removed from V and 7 bases from J, the gap between germline ends came to 10 bases. The germline gives CDR1 SEHNR, CDR2 FQNEAQ (reference sequence). The CDR3 has 12 residues. The CDR3 spells CASSFPAREQYF. CDR3 in DNA: TGTGCCAGCAGCTTCCCTGCAAGGGAGCAGTACTTC.

Turning to this clonotype: With a much larger clone just one base away, this may be a read error. The J gene is TRBJ2-2, the V gene TRBV19, with D maybe TRBD1 (6 bases). Between the trimmed V and J ends, which lost 11 bases and 1 base, there was a span of 8 bases. The germline V gene has CDR1 LNHDA and CDR2 SQIVND (reference sequence). The length of the CDR3 is 12 residues. CDR3 DNA: TGTGCCCTCAGGGGGAACACCGGGGAGCTGTTTTTT. Amino acid sequence: CALRGNTGELFF.

This clonotype was detected ten times or more. The chain joins TRBV24-1 to TRBJ1-5; D ambiguous. The V end lost 4 bases, the J end lost 1 base, and 13 bases lay between the germline ends. The CDR3 contains 16 residues. The V gene's germline CDR1 is KGHDR and CDR2 SFDVKD. This chain's CDR3 is CATSEPGSESNQPQHF. CDR3 coding DNA: TGTGCCACCAGTGAGCCGGGGAGTGAAAGCAATCAGCCCCAGCATTTT.

Regarding this clonotype: One end of the junction varies from germline; a read error may be responsible. The chain employs TRBV6-5 and TRBJ2-2, with 12 bases lining up with TRBD2. This CDR3 is built from 18 residues. Germline V lookup: CDR1 MNHEY, CDR2 SVGAGI. In DNA, the CDR3 is TGTGCCAGCATCCGGCGACTAGCGGGGGCGGGGGACACCGGGGAGCTGCTTTTT. Amino acids: CASIRRLAGAGDTGELLF.

V is TRBV12-5 and J is TRBJ2-5; TRBD1 is a possible D gene (6 bases). Germline V gene data show CDR1 as LGHNT and CDR2 as FRNRAP. The CDR3 totals 15 residues. The CDR3 protein is CASSPQDPQGETQYF. The CDR3 DNA is TGTGCCAGCAGTCCGCAGGACCCCCAGGGGGAGACCCAGTACTTC.

The rearrangement links TRBV29-1 to TRBJ1-2; no clear D gene. Germline V CDR1 and CDR2: SQVTM, ANQGSEA. CDR3 length: 11 residues. Trimming removed 7 bases at V and 7 bases at J, with 13 bases between. The CDR3 loop is CSAGGIRGYTF. The CDR3 DNA is TGCAGCGCCGGCGGCATTCGTGGCTACACCTTC. The full variable domain, with the rest looked up from reference TRBV29-1 and TRBJ1-2, is SAVISQKPSRDICQRGTSLTIQCQVDSQVTMMFWYRQQPGQSLTLIATANQGSEATYESGFVIDKFPISRPNLTFSTLTVSNMSPEDSSIYLCSAGGIRGYTFGSGTRLTVV.